Listed below are T cell receptor beta chains from one sample, sequenced in a study of T cell responses to AZD1222 COVID-19 vaccine. Sequencing was performed with immunoSEQ multiplex PCR; in TCRdb, only in-frame clones are kept and a portion is missing. The sample carries some 84,000 clones, over 75% recorded once. Material: peripheral blood, obtained 28 days after the second AZD1222 dose. Source of these receptors: an adult who received the AZD1222 COVID-19 vaccine. CDR3s include the opening cysteine and the closing phenylalanine or tryptophan. Fields, in order: J gene, CDR3 length, V gene, D gene, clone size, CDR3 DNA, CDR3 protein. A D gene is named only where the DNA matches it firmly. Rows may omit the clone size; those that give it use once, few, many or a size class.

TRBJ1-5	13	TRBV10-3	TRBD1	-	TGTGCCATCAGTGGGACAGGGGAACAGCCCCAGCATTTT	CAISGTGEQPQHF
TRBJ1-1	14	TRBV10-3	TRBD1	-	TGTGCCATCAGCGAAAACAGGGGGAACACTGAAGCTTTCTTT	CAISENRGNTEAFF
TRBJ1-5	14	TRBV19	-	-	TGTGCCAGTAGTATCTTCGGGGGCGGTCAGCCCCAGCATTTT	CASSIFGGGQPQHF
TRBJ1-2	15	TRBV19	-	once	TGTGCCAGTCAGACCGGGACCGGAGTTAACTATGGCTACACCTTC	CASQTGTGVNYGYTF
TRBJ2-4	15	TRBV9	TRBD1	-	TGTGCCAGCAGCAGGACAGGGGAGGCCAAAAACATTCAGTACTTC	CASSRTGEAKNIQYF
TRBJ2-3	14	TRBV11-2	-	-	TGTGCCAGCAGCCCCCTGGGCATGTCGGATACGCAGTATTTT	CASSPLGMSDTQYF
TRBJ1-5	15	TRBV19	TRBD1	-	TGTGCCAGCAGACAGGGATGGGCGAGCAATCAGCCCCAGCATTTT	CASRQGWASNQPQHF
TRBJ1-1	13	TRBV29-1	TRBD1	once	TGCAGCGTCGGACAGGGGGTAGGGACTGAAGCTTTCTTT	CSVGQGVGTEAFF
TRBJ1-6	18	TRBV14	-	-	TGTGCCAGCAGCCAAGAGCCTGACAGCAGCTCCTATAATTCACCCCTCCACTTT	CASSQEPDSSSYNSPLHF
TRBJ2-3	17	TRBV19	-	-	TGTGCCAGTAGTATGGGGGTGAGCAGGCGAAGCACAGATACGCAGTATTTT	CASSMGVSRRSTDTQYF
TRBJ1-4	15	TRBV7-9	-	medium-sized	TGTGCCAGCAGCTTATTGAGGCAGGGGAATGAAAAACTGTTTTTT	CASSLLRQGNEKLFF
TRBJ2-3	11	TRBV12-3/TRBV12-4	-	-	TGTGCCAGCAGTTTCACAGATACGCAGTATTTT	CASSFTDTQYF
TRBJ1-2	17	TRBV10-3	TRBD1	-	TGTGCCATCAGTGGGGCTACCGGGACAGTGGTGGACTATGGCTACACCTTC	CAISGATGTVVDYGYTF
TRBJ2-4	16	TRBV4-2	-	-	TGTGCCAGCAGCCAAGATTCCTACACCCAAGGAAACATTCAGTACTTC	CASSQDSYTQGNIQYF
TRBJ2-1	15	TRBV7-2	-	-	TGTGCCAGCAGCTCACAGTATAGCTCCTACAATGAGCAGTTCTTC	CASSSQYSSYNEQFF
TRBJ2-5	15	TRBV19	TRBD2	-	TGTGCCAGTAGTTTGGGACTAGCGGGAGGTGAGACCCAGTACTTC	CASSLGLAGGETQYF
TRBJ1-1	14	TRBV7-2	-	-	TGTGCCAGCAGCTTCCGGGACGGGTTAGCTGAAGCTTTCTTT	CASSFRDGLAEAFF
TRBJ1-3	16	TRBV19	TRBD1	-	TGTGCCAGTAGTGTAACAGGGGTCCCTCCTGGAAACACCATATATTTT	CASSVTGVPPGNTIYF
TRBJ2-1	13	TRBV12-3/TRBV12-4	-	-	TGTGCCAGCAGTTTAGTCAGGGGCAATGAGCAGTTCTTC	CASSLVRGNEQFF
TRBJ1-1	11	TRBV11-2	-	-	TGTGCCAGCAGCTACAGCACTGAAGCTTTCTTT	CASSYSTEAFF
TRBJ1-4	15	TRBV11-3	TRBD1	-	TGTGCCAGCAGCGGCGACAGGGGGACTAATGAAAAACTGTTTTTT	CASSGDRGTNEKLFF
TRBJ2-7	13	TRBV18	-	-	TGTGCCAGCTCACCAATGGCCCGCTACGAGCAGTACTTC	CASSPMARYEQYF
TRBJ2-5	16	TRBV5-1	TRBD1	-	TGCGCCAGCAGCTTGGAGGCAGGGGGCGTCCAAGAGACCCAGTACTTC	CASSLEAGGVQETQYF